The following is a T cell receptor beta chain sequence with its context. Its antigen is not identified. This specimen comes from a study of T cells in Graves' hyperthyroidism and ophthalmopathy. Study findings and constraints: The blood repertoire included most of the expanded thyroid clonotypes above 0.001.

Not enrolled were patients with uncontrolled infection, other autoimmune disease, pregnancy or lactation. Regions amplified from RNA transcripts were the TCR beta CDR3 regions. First-round RT-PCR with HTBI primers amplified the TCR CDR3 region. From the multiplex PCR reads, TCRdb called clonotypes with MiXCR, one entry per CDR3 protein. This sample has about 700,000 distinct CDR3 sequences, with 14% found just once. The germline V gene encodes CDR1 LGHNA and CDR2 YSLEER. Trimming took 0 bases from V and 12 from J; bases not matched to a gene: 8. This CDR3 spans 16 amino acids. Material: blood. The V gene is TRBV4-3, the J gene TRBJ2-1; 13 bases match TRBD2. This clonotype originated in a woman aged 18-29 years with Graves' hyperthyroidism. CDR3 sequence: CASSQDWTSGSLRQFF. CDR3 sequence (DNA): TGCGCCAGCAGCCAAGACTGGACTAGCGGGAGTTTAAGGCAGTTCTTC.